What follows is one T cell receptor (beta chain) and its context. This record belongs to a study of Ad26.COV2.S vaccination and SARS-CoV-2 variants. Study details: Enrollment placed the donor in the COV1001 Ad26.COV2.S trial arm.

Stated treatment: some 20 received Ad26.COV2.S at low or high dose, single or two shots; about 5 received placebo; per-sample allocation not given. Material that was analyzed had been drawn on day 63 after the first vaccine or placebo injection. A Boston donor was an adult aged 18-55 years. Assay: immunoSEQ multiplex PCR; the TCRdb copy retains only in-frame clones and omits some. The repertoire consists of over 450,000 clones, with around 89% occurring once and the leading ten covering about 1.5%. V was cut by 4 bases and J by 0 bases, with 15 bases left in between. Germline V gene sequence: CDR1 MNHEY, CDR2 SVGAGI. This CDR3 spans 16 amino acids.

The receptor's source is a person between 18 and 65 years old who received the Ad26.COV2.S COVID-19 vaccine or a placebo. V and J are TRBV6-5 and TRBJ1-1; D perhaps matches TRBD1 (5 bases). Sequencing used peripheral blood, obtained in a trial of Ad26.COV2.S vaccine versus placebo. The CDR3 loop is CASSSPGLQVNTEAFF. Here the CDR3 DNA reads TGTGCCAGCAGTTCGCCAGGGTTGCAGGTGAACACTGAAGCTTTCTTT.